Given below is one T cell receptor beta chain in context. These data are taken from a study of blood T cell repertoires in COVID-19. The wider study: The United States, Italy and Spain were the sources of the acute and convalescent COVID-19 samples.

This CDR3 spans 15 amino acids. Germline V CDR1 and CDR2: SGHDT, YYEEEE. With 3 bases removed from V and 10 bases from J, the gap between germline ends came to 22 bases. In the study's own analysis: It was from reference gene primer amplification that nucleated cell counts were estimated. The data were produced by immunoSEQ multiplex PCR, yet TCRdb's version contains in-frame clones alone and is incomplete. V, J and clone size reflect that table, while D and trimming were determined from the DNA. The sample contains about 72,000 clones, about nine tenths of which appear only once. The sequence came from a man in his 70s with active or convalescent COVID-19. The sample consisted of peripheral blood. V and J are TRBV5-6 and TRBJ1-2, with D perhaps TRBD1 (6 bases). The CDR3 is CASSSQVGAGADYTF. CDR3 coding DNA: TGTGCCAGCAGCTCTCAGGTGGGGGCCGGGGCTGACTACACCTTC.